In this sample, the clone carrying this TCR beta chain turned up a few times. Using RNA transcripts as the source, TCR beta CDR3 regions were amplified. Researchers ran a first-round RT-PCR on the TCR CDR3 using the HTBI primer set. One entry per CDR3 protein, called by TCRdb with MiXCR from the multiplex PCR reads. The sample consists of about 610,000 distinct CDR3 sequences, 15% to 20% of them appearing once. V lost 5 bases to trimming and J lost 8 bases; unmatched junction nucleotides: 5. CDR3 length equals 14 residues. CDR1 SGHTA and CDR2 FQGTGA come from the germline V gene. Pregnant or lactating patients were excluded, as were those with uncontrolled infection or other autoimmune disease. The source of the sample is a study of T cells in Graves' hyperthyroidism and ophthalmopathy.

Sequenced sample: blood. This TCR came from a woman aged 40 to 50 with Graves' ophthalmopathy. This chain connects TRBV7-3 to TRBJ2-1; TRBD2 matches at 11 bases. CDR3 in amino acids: CASSPSGGTDEQFF. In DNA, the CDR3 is TGTGCCAGCAGCCCTAGCGGGGGGACTGATGAGCAGTTCTTC. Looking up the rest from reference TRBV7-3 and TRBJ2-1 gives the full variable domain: GAGVSQTPSNKVTEKGKYVELRCDPISGHTALYWYRQSLGQGPEFLIYFQGTGAADDSGLPNDRFFAVRPEGSVSTLKIQRTERGDSAVYLCASSPSGGTDEQFFGPGTRLTVL.